A selection of T cell receptor beta chains follows, all from one sample in a study of blood T cells in healthy people across ages. One entry per CDR3 protein results from TCRdb running MiXCR on the 5' RACE reads. This sample yields roughly 1.4 million distinct CDR3 sequences, of which approximately 59% are seen a single time; 5% to 7% belongs to the top ten. The sample comprised blood. Receptor source: a man younger than 35 in good health. Each CDR3 is given with its conserved first and last residue. A D gene is named only where the DNA matches it firmly. The size field is filled for only some rows; it gives once, few, many or a size class.

clone_size j_call v_call d_call cdr3_nt cdr3_aa
once TRBJ2-3 TRBV2 . TGTGCCAGCGCCCCGGAGGCTATGGGGGATACGCAGTATTTT CASAPEAMGDTQYF
. TRBJ1-5 TRBV3-1 . TGTGCCAGCAGCCAAGATTTATCAGGGAGTCTGTCCCAGCATTTT CASSQDLSGSLSQHF
. TRBJ1-6 TRBV7-9 . TGTGCCAGCACCGTCGTACCGGGACGGGCAGGTTCACCCCTCCACTTT CASTVVPGRAGSPLHF
few TRBJ1-1 TRBV28 . TGTGCCAGCAGGCTTGGGGAGATGAACACTGAAGCTTTCTTT CASRLGEMNTEAFF
. TRBJ2-1 TRBV6-1 . TGTGCCAGCGTCCGCTCTGTACCGCTTAATGAGCAGTTCTTC CASVRSVPLNEQFF
. TRBJ2-7 TRBV10-3 . TGTGCCATCACCGTAGACGGTCTTTTCTACGAGCAGTACTTC CAITVDGLFYEQYF
. TRBJ1-6 TRBV27 . TGTGCCAGCAGCCATAGCGCGGAATCTAATTCACCCCTCCACTTT CASSHSAESNSPLHF
few TRBJ1-5 TRBV18 . TGTGCCAGCTCACCTCGCGGACGGGGTAGCAATCAGCCCCAGCATTTT CASSPRGRGSNQPQHF
. TRBJ2-2 TRBV4-1 . TGCGCCAGCAGTCCTATAGTCAGAGGGACCGGGGAGCTGTTTTTT CASSPIVRGTGELFF
. TRBJ2-1 TRBV13 . TGTGCCAGCAGCTTAACAGGGGAGGCAAGCAATGAGCAGTTCTTC CASSLTGEASNEQFF
. TRBJ2-1 TRBV7-2 . TGTGCCAGCAGCTGGGACCAAATAAAAGGGGATGAGCAGTTCTTC CASSWDQIKGDEQFF
once TRBJ2-5 TRBV28 . TGTGCCAGCAGTTTGCAGGGAACCGACCATGAGCAGTACTTC CASSLQGTDHEQYF
. TRBJ2-1 TRBV6-5 . TGTGCCAGCAGTTTTACTCCTGCCCAGTACAATGAGCAGTTCTTC CASSFTPAQYNEQFF
. TRBJ1-1 TRBV9 TRBD1 TGTGCCAGCAGCCCTTGGACAGGGGCGAACACTGAAGCTTTCTTT CASSPWTGANTEAFF
. TRBJ2-7 TRBV20-1 . TGCAGTGCTAGAGATATGGGGCTCTTCTACGAGCAGTACTTC CSARDMGLFYEQYF
. TRBJ1-3 TRBV5-1 . TGCGCCAGCAGCACCACGGGACCCCGTTTCTCTGGAAACACCATATATTTT CASSTTGPRFSGNTIYF
. TRBJ2-3 TRBV12-3/TRBV12-4 . TGTGCCAGCAGTTTACGCGGGGTAATTGATACGCAGTATTTT CASSLRGVIDTQYF
. TRBJ2-7 TRBV7-2 . TGTGCCAGCAGCTCCCCGACGGAAGCTTACGAGCAGTACTTC CASSSPTEAYEQYF
. TRBJ2-1 TRBV4-3 TRBD1 TGCGCCAGCAGCCAAGACGACAGGGGGGTCCACAATGAGCAGTTCTTC CASSQDDRGVHNEQFF
few TRBJ1-1 TRBV10-3 . TGTGCCATCAGTGCCCCGGGGAACACTGAAGCTTTCTTT CAISAPGNTEAFF
few TRBJ2-1 TRBV6-2/TRBV6-3 . TGTGCCAGTACCACGGACGGCCAAGGGGAGCAGTTCTTC CASTTDGQGEQFF
few TRBJ2-5 TRBV3-1 TRBD2 TGTGCCAGCAGCCCCCCTAGCGGGAACCAAGAGACCCAGTACTTC CASSPPSGNQETQYF
. TRBJ2-7 TRBV20-1 TRBD1 TGCAGTACTAGTCCCCTCAGGGGGATCGGGCCCTACGAGCAGTACTTC CSTSPLRGIGPYEQYF
once TRBJ2-1 TRBV7-2 TRBD2 TGTGCCAGCAGCCTCCGGACTAGCGGGGGGGCCAAGCACTCCTACAATGAGCAGTTCTTC CASSLRTSGGAKHSYNEQFF
. TRBJ2-3 TRBV6-6 . TGTGCCAGCAGAGGACGCCACGATTACACAGATACGCAGTATTTT CASRGRHDYTDTQYF
. TRBJ2-3 TRBV12-3/TRBV12-4 TRBD2 TGTGCCAGCAGTTCGACTAGCGGGACAATAGATACGCAGTATTTT CASSSTSGTIDTQYF